This T cell receptor (beta chain) was retrieved from a study of human T cells and chemical hapten exposure. About the study: The use of 2% DPC on about 2 cm by about 2 cm of upper inner arm skin constituted sensitization. Upper-back patch tests with 0.01% DPC were read at 6 days.

Documented time point: patch test 1, 2 weeks after DPC sensitization. Specified treatment: therapeutic diphenylcyclopropenone sensitization with weekly scalp DPC. Participating donors were patients with alopecia, aged 18 to 70 years, considered appropriate candidates for DPC. MiXCR, applied by TCRdb to the RACE reads, yields one record per CDR3 protein. This table has about 340,000 distinct CDR3 sequences, approximately 6.3% appearing once. This clonotype was recorded a few times. The target antigen is unknown. In germline, CDR1 is SNHLY, CDR2 FYNNEI. The CDR3 has 15 amino acids. Trimming pared 2 bases from V and 7 bases from J, leaving 18 bases between. Overall study results and limits: High-frequency TCRs, those above 1 in 1000, stayed the same after DPC sensitization.

The J gene is TRBJ2-7, the V gene TRBV2; D ambiguous. This sample comprised whole blood, obtained in connection with sensitization to the hapten diphenylcyclopropenone (DPC). The clonotype comes from a woman younger than 35 with alopecia areata. Some clones in this sample may be carry-over from other donors' samples. The CDR3 DNA sequence: TGTGCCAGCAGTGAAAAGGGCCCCTTTGTTTGGGAGCAGTACTTC. Amino acid sequence: CASSEKGPFVWEQYF.